This T cell receptor beta chain was obtained from a study of blood T cells in healthy people across ages (dated by TCRdb to between 2014 and 2016). Regarding the study in general: In model experiments, roughly one uniquely barcoded TCR beta cDNA molecule per two T cells was captured by template switching. Age-related changes in TCR beta repertoire diversity were measured in the study by deep sequencing normalized with unique cDNA molecular identifiers. Donors were grouped into four age groups: young (average approximately 15 years), middle-aged (39), aged (around 60) and long-lived (approximately 81). To avoid experimental bias, donors of different ages were distributed randomly across sequencing lanes. For two donors (one aged 18 to 30 and one aged 80 or older), the study analyzed two additional independent replicas of 1 million unique cDNA reads from the same blood draw. What the authors observed across the whole study: The long-lived group showed more naive CD4+ T cells, fewer expanded clones and increased TCR diversity than the aged group, suggesting age selection. The percentage of naive T cells measured by flow cytometry correlated strongly with observed TCR beta diversity. Because profiling used bulk unsorted PBMCs, naive and antigen-experienced compartments could not be compared conclusively. Estimates of total diversity based on one million sequenced T cells were considered lower bounds and underestimates. Donor CMV infection status was unknown, potentially confounding age-related changes in expanded clonotypes. As age increased, observed TCR beta diversity per million T cells dropped in a roughly linear way, and a significant reduction was already evident by age 40.

Donors were 35 to 40 systemically healthy Caucasian individuals from Russia aged roughly 6 to 90 years. Roughly 10 milliliters of peripheral blood were collected from each donor into EDTA-treated Vacutainer tubes. PBMCs were isolated by Ficoll-Paque density-gradient centrifugation, with at least 6.5 million obtained per sample. Total RNA, at least 5.5 micrograms per sample, was extracted from PBMCs with Trizol reagent. For every donor, an aliquot of PBMCs went through flow cytometry to measure the percentages of naive CD45RAhigh/CD27high T cells. A note on this clonotype: Its antigen is not yet known. Per-base quality was not reported, and no clone a single base away is much larger than it.

Libraries were prepared through 5' RACE. Data came from an Illumina HiSeq 2500. The second PCR ran for about 7 to 11 cycles and used a J-beta primer mix along with a sample-barcoded 5' primer. A unique molecular identifier was introduced onto each TCR beta cDNA molecule by a template-switch 5' adaptor carrying 12 random nucleotides. Each sample yielded at least 2.5 million CDR3-containing paired-end reads. All of the RNA was converted into first-strand cDNA using the Mint cDNA synthesis kit, with a TRBC-specific oligonucleotide serving as the primer. Following uracil-DNA glycosylase treatment, a first 18-cycle PCR with universal primers M1SS and BC2_uni_R was performed on all cDNA. On the authors' methods: For normalization, 1 million high-quality reads were randomly selected from each sample, with every read carrying a distinct molecular identifier. Instead of being binned into consensus sequences, reads that shared molecular identifiers were thrown out. CDR3 identification, clonotype clustering and error correction used MiTCR with a Q25 quality threshold and the strictest error-elimination algorithm. A nonparametric unseen species model with Euler transformation was used to estimate a lower bound on total TCR beta diversity. TCRdb reanalyzed the raw reads on its own, using fastp at Q25 for trimming and MiXCR for clone calling, and kept in-frame beta chains. CDR3 protein sequences are deduplicated, and each keeps its most common genes and DNA. None of the V and J calls come from the authors' own analysis; TCRdb made them. The sample includes 550,000 to 750,000 distinct CDR3 sequences, with over 20% observed a single time. 3.6% of the sample belongs to the ten largest clones.

Taken from cysteine to phenylalanine, the CDR3 has 14 residues. Only CDR3 DNA is held: 42 bases, read in frame from base 1. Looking up the germline V gene (reference sequence) yields CDR1 MNHEY and CDR2 SMNVEV. This receptor was identified in a man aged 65 to 85 in good health. The chain is encoded by TRBV27 joined to TRBJ2-5; a tentative D call is TRBD1 (6 bases match). The J call could be wrong; TRBJ2-1 is a better fit for the DNA end. The sequencing input was blood. CDR3 reads: CASREDRTYNEQFF. The DNA is as follows: TGTGCCAGCAGGGAAGACAGGACTTACAATGAGCAGTTCTTC.